Below are 15 T cell receptor beta chains sequenced from a single sample in a study of CD8+CD57+ T cells in acquired aplastic anemia. Genomic DNA provided the template from which TCR beta VDJ and CDR3 profiles were obtained. MiXCR was run by TCRdb on the reads, yielding one entry per CDR3 protein. The profile shows about 150,000 distinct CDR3 sequences, roughly half of them singletons. Selection for sequencing was limited to patients who had shown CD8+CD57+ cell expansion by flow cytometry. Specimen: sorted CD4+, CD8+, or CD8+CD57+ T cells (not recorded which) from PBMCs. These receptors were taken from a human donor with aplastic anemia.

In this sample, this clonotype turned up many times. The chain joins TRBV29-1 to TRBJ2-5; D not resolved. Per the germline V gene, CDR1 is SQVTM and CDR2 is ANQGSEA. The CDR3 runs to 13 residues. V dropped 5 bases and J dropped 1 base, with 11 bases sitting between them. The CDR3 here is CSVYYPFQETQYF. The CDR3 DNA is TGCAGCGTTTACTATCCGTTCCAAGAGACCCAGTACTTC.

V is TRBV19 and J is TRBJ1-5; 9 bases map to TRBD1. Unmatched junction bases numbered 8, after V lost 6 bases and J lost 5 bases. Germline CDR1 reads LNHDA; CDR2 reads SQIVND (reference sequence). The CDR3 loop spans 15 amino acids. The CDR3 DNA reads TGTGCCAGTAGGGATGGACAGGGGTACGATCAGCCCCAGCATTTT. It yields the protein CASRDGQGYDQPQHF.

The chain couples TRBV20-1 to TRBJ1-6, with TRBD1 as a possible D gene (6 bases). The V end lost 4 bases, the J end lost 10 bases, and 17 bases lay between the germline ends. Germline V CDR1 and CDR2: DFQATT, SNEGSKA (reference sequence). The length of the CDR3 is 14 residues. Here the CDR3 reads CSATSYREGSPLHF. The CDR3 nucleotides read TGCAGTGCTACCTCCTACAGGGAAGGGTCACCCCTCCACTTT.

This clonotype was observed at least ten times. The chain is built from TRBV19 and TRBJ1-1, with a tentative D call TRBD1 (6 bases). V dropped 3 bases and J dropped 3 bases, with 26 bases sitting between them. In germline, CDR1 is LNHDA, CDR2 SQIVND (reference sequence). The CDR3 runs 19 residues. The CDR3 sequence is CASSIGTWGAVVRDTEAFF. The CDR3 DNA follows: TGTGCCAGTAGTATTGGTACCTGGGGGGCGGTCGTTAGAGACACTGAAGCTTTCTTT.

Ten or more counts support this clonotype. The chain links TRBV20-1 to TRBJ2-1, with D possibly TRBD2 on 5 matching bases. CDR1 DFQATT and CDR2 SNEGSKA come from the germline V gene (reference sequence). This CDR3 has 13 residues. The CDR3 spells CATRGSSYNEQFF. The CDR3 DNA reads as TGCGCTACCCGGGGTAGCTCCTACAATGAGCAGTTCTTC.

This chain joins TRBV9 and TRBJ1-1, with a possible D match to TRBD1 (5 bases). Germline V gene lookup returns CDR1 SGDLS and CDR2 YYNGEE. V lost 3 bases to trimming and J lost 4 bases, with 16 bases between them. The CDR3 runs to 15 residues. The DNA of the CDR3 is TGTGCCAGCAGCGGATACAATGGGGGAGCCACTGAAGCTTTCTTT. Protein product: CASSGYNGGATEAFF. Using reference TRBV9 and TRBJ1-1 for the parts outside the CDR3, the full variable domain is DSGVTQTPKHLITATGQRVTLRCSPRSGDLSVYWYQQSLDQGLQFLIQYYNGEERAKGNILERFSAQQFPDLHSELNLSSLELGDSALYFCASSGYNGGATEAFFGQGTRLTVV.

On this clonotype: Without the conserved terminal phenylalanine or tryptophan, this CDR3 likely stems from a read error. Because the CDR3's place on the DNA is in doubt, the DNA is left out and the CDR3 is given as listed by TCRdb. V is TRBV19 and J is TRBJ2-7; the table calls TRBD2, which could not be checked here. The CDR3 is 8 residues long, ends included. Germline CDR1 LNHDA, CDR2 SQIVND (reference sequence). CDR3 sequence reads: CASRSWAG.

CDR3 in DNA: TGTGCCAGCAGTGATGCCCTAGGGGCCGAGCAGTACTTC. Protein sequence: CASSDALGAEQYF. The chain uses TRBV2 and TRBJ2-7; TRBD1 is a possible D gene (5 bases). From germline, CDR1 is SNHLY and CDR2 FYNNEI. The ends were cut back, 3 bases at V and 6 bases at J, with 12 bases in the middle. The CDR3 is 13 residues long.

The gene calls are TRBV11-2 and TRBJ1-1, with TRBD1 identical over 9 bases. CDR3 length equals 15 residues. The germline gives CDR1 SGHAT, CDR2 FQNNGV. Trimming at V came to 5 bases and at J to 4 bases, leaving 8 bases not matched to a gene. The CDR3 region is CASSPQQGAVTEAFF. CDR3 DNA sequence: TGTGCCAGCAGCCCCCAACAGGGGGCGGTCACTGAAGCTTTCTTT.

Concerning this clonotype itself: This may be a read error: a much more frequent sequence differs by one nucleotide. The genes are TRBV4-3 and TRBJ2-5; a possible D gene is TRBD1 (6 bases). CDR1 is LGHNA and CDR2 is YSLEER in the germline V gene. There are 15 residues in the CDR3. Trimming stripped 2 bases from V and 5 bases from J, with 15 bases between. The CDR3 DNA sequence: TGCGCCAGCAGCCAACGACAGGAGCAGCGGGAGACCCAGTACTTC. It codes for CASSQRQEQRETQYF.

The V gene is TRBV30, the J gene TRBJ2-7; D is ambiguous. V lost 0 bases and J 2 bases, leaving 11 bases between the germline ends. CDR1 is GTSNPN, CDR2 SVGIG, per germline (reference sequence). The CDR3 has 14 residues. CDR3 in amino acids: CAWSVVGGPYEQYF. The CDR3 bases are TGTGCCTGGAGTGTTGTGGGCGGACCCTACGAGCAGTACTTC.

This sequence joins TRBV18 and TRBJ2-3; 8 bases line up with TRBD2. The CDR3 spans 16 residues. V was clipped by 6 bases and J by 2 bases; unmatched bases: 10. Germline CDR1 KGHSH, CDR2 LQKENI. The CDR3 nucleotides are TGTGCCAGCTCGACGGGACTAGGGGGAAACACAGATACGCAGTATTTT. Translated, it gives CASSTGLGGNTDTQYF.

The rearrangement links TRBV4-1 to TRBJ1-2; D unclear. Trimming removed 1 base from V and 5 bases from J, with 5 bases in between. The CDR3 loop spans 12 amino acids. Germline loops: CDR1 MGHRA, CDR2 YSYEKL. The CDR3: CASSQVGYGYTF. CDR3 nucleotide sequence: TGCGCCAGCAGCCAAGTAGGGTATGGCTACACCTTC.

The J gene is TRBJ1-2, the V gene TRBV7-6; D is uncertain. Germline loops: CDR1 SGHVS, CDR2 FNYEAQ. The CDR3 totals 15 residues. V lost 5 bases and J 2 bases, leaving 15 bases between the germline ends. CDR3 sequence reads: CASSPEESGNYGYTF. The CDR3, as DNA: TGTGCCAGCAGCCCAGAGGAGTCAGGCAACTATGGCTACACCTTC.

The rearrangement joins TRBV20-1 to TRBJ1-5; perhaps TRBD1 as D (5 bases). V was cut by 3 bases and J by 3 bases, with 12 bases left in between. Germline V gene sequence: CDR1 DFQATT, CDR2 SNEGSKA (reference sequence). The CDR3 loop spans 14 amino acids. Here the CDR3 DNA reads TGCAGTGCTAGTCCCGGGGACCACAATCAGCCCCAGCATTTT. This codes for CSASPGDHNQPQHF.